This T cell receptor beta chain comes out of a study of cytomegalovirus exposure and HLA in healthy donors (dated by TCRdb to 2017 to 2019). The study in broad terms: An earlier analysis of some 620 of the donors reported roughly 300 Gb of sequence data and some 110 million unique TCR beta sequences obtained from around 170 million T cells. An early release that covered fewer than 750 HLA-typed donors contained approximately 300 gigabases of sequencing data and tens of millions of unique TCR sequences. Among the roughly 400 genotyped donors, approximately 77% belonged to the genetic ancestry cluster associated with self-reported Caucasian donors. The study aimed to test whether signatures of past pathogen exposure could be identified by cataloging public T cell receptors. The study profiled the T cell repertoires of hundreds of subjects by immunosequencing and related them to cytomegalovirus serostatus. A separate validation cohort of 90 to 150 different subjects was used in addition to the roughly 700-subject first cohort. High-throughput TCR immunosequencing, statistical association of individual TCRs with disease status, and machine learning were combined to predict cytomegalovirus infection status. To study patterns of TCR occurrence, a later analysis re-analyzed previously published TCR beta repertoires from 600 to 750 donors and added high-resolution HLA genotyping. Rather than drawing on any new phenotypic data, the later analysis identified candidate immune exposures from TCR beta sequences and the way those sequences occurred across donors. An earlier analysis of fewer than 750 of the donors used high-throughput TCR beta sequencing to judge whether each TCR beta V gene segment behaved as functional or pseudogenic. Donor age, sex, ethnicity and CMV serostatus were compiled together with the repertoire data. Genome-wide SNP genotypes for about 65% of the 666 donors were used in a later genetic analysis, which treated that subset as a discovery cohort. Every repertoire in the discovery cohort had been generated on one and the same sequencing platform. Both class I and class II loci were covered by HLA typing, at four-digit resolution. The number of typed donors differed by locus: 629-630 for A, B, C, DRB1 and DQB1; 500 to 550 for DQA1; some 610 for DPA1; and 450 to 480 for DPB1. Four to six DR-DQ haplotypes were handled as single units for association and clustering because linkage in the cohort was strong. Across 398 genotyped donors of the cohort, an average of about 240,000 unique TCR beta nucleotide sequences per donor were sequenced, and around 19% of those sequences were non-productive. Overall study outcomes, separate from this receptor: According to a later analysis, most CMV-associated TCR beta chains appeared to be HLA-restricted, and the HLA associations seemed to be driven largely by CMV exposure. The study gave a list of under 200 TCR beta chains associated with cytomegalovirus. The sequencing pipeline was judged likely to have produced a cluster of highly shared sequence variants as a technical artifact. Cytomegalovirus status was reported to be diagnosed by the classifier with high specificity and sensitivity in both the original and validation cohorts. Some IMGT-functional V segments, including TRBV6-2 and TRBV6-3, could not be distinguished by the 87-base-pair reads and were therefore excluded. Presence/absence analyses assumed roughly uniform sequencing depth across donors, an assumption that may not hold. A further reported finding was that TCR beta sequences accurately predicted the HLA-A and HLA-B alleles for most subjects in the first cohort. In vitro tests confirmed that a few of the cytomegalovirus-associated TCR beta chains recognize cytomegalovirus antigens. The authors suggested that the approach could potentially be generalized to other disease states and immunological phenotypes. In an earlier analysis of over 550 of the donors, most TCR beta V segments were observed in productive rearrangements about 87% or about 30% of the time, broadly matching IMGT annotations. Because some donors lacked HLA typing at each locus, the association tests relied only on the typed subset. A later analysis associated some 17,000 TCR beta sequences with specific HLA alleles at a false discovery rate of 0.05. In a later genetic analysis, a missense DCLRE1C variant was associated with V-gene and J-gene trimming of TCR beta chains, and the association was replicated in an independent cohort. Because counts were too low, about 15 rarely observed V segments, including chromosome 9 orphons, were left out of the earlier analysis of 587 of the donors. When HLA alleles, especially DR and DQ, strongly co-occurred, attributing TCR associations to individual alleles was difficult. A later analysis found that TCR association rates varied across HLA loci, with DRB1 alleles showing the most associated TCRs and HLA-C alleles the fewest. A later genetic analysis reported fewer N-insertions in productive TCRs among donors in an Asian-associated ancestry cluster than the roughly 690-donor mean. In this cohort, only TCR beta chains were sequenced, and detectable features were limited by the absence of alpha or paired-chain data. Immune exposure information for the cohort was limited to CMV serostatus. Across donors, most TCR sequences were observed very rarely, whereas some public TCRs were present in many individuals. Linkage disequilibrium might explain the correlated functional status among segregating V segments, but an unknown experimental factor could not be ruled out. In a later analysis, several top co-occurrence clusters were reported to appear linked to parvovirus B19, influenza, CMV and Epstein-Barr virus. In a later analysis, HLA-associated TCR beta chains were found to be more clonally expanded and to have lower generation probabilities than equally common non-associated chains.

In total, roughly 710 healthy bone marrow donors made up the cohort. All cohort members were sampled while nominally healthy, although unrecorded immune exposures were likely present. The donor was CMV seropositive and belonged to the group of over 250 seropositive cohort members. Every donor gave a peripheral blood sample, and the peripheral blood mononuclear cells from that sample were used for TCR beta sequencing. The Qiagen DNeasy Blood Extraction Kit was used to extract genomic DNA from the blood cell samples. This clone was picked up one time. Which antigen it targets is not known. Nothing much larger sits one base from this clone, and base qualities are not available. The protocol used for the library was the immunoSEQ multiplex PCR assay. For the multiplex PCR, a mixture combining 60 forward primers for TCR Vbeta segments and 13 reverse primers for TCR Jbeta segments was used. The CDR3 region of rearranged TCR beta genes was amplified from genomic DNA with a multiplex PCR assay. The Illumina HiSeq System was used to sequence the amplified TCR beta libraries as 87-base-pair reads. On the study's bioinformatics: A later analysis tallied around 82 million unique TCR beta chains across the 610 or so repertoires, and some 12 million of those chains were shared by two or more donors. Raw reads were error-corrected and collapsed into unique sequences with a nearest-neighbor algorithm that merged closely related sequences to remove PCR and sequencing errors. Alignment of CDR3 sequences to IMGT reference sequences was used to assign V, D and J gene segments. For a sequence to be retained, a match of at least six nucleotides was required to both a V gene segment and a J gene segment. Rearrangements were classified as productive when the CDR3 lacked stop codons and remained in frame with V and J, and all other rearrangements were classified as non-productive. Following IMGT convention, CDR3 was defined as the stretch from the second conserved V-encoded cysteine up to the conserved J-encoded phenylalanine. The earlier analysis of fewer than 750 of the donors excluded sequences that lacked an unambiguous match to a single V gene segment. An earlier analysis of 587 of the donors called V segments functional above 56.7% productive rearrangements and segregating when the between-donor standard deviation exceeded 5%. A statistical classification framework was built to diagnose cytomegalovirus status from the catalog of TCR beta chain sequences. In a later analysis, TCR nucleotide sequences were compared against IMGT/GENE-DB human TR gene sequences so that V and J genes could be assigned. A later analysis assigned CDR3 sequences and most-parsimonious VDJ recombination scenarios with the TCRdist pipeline. In a later analysis, each TCR beta chain was defined by its CDR3 amino acid sequence together with its V-gene family, and reads lacking a unique V-gene family were excluded. As a way to deal with suspected cross-contamination and a sequencing artifact, a later analysis dropped 640 or so nucleotide sequences that were highly shared and had low generation probability. A later analysis calculated a clonal expansion index for each public chain from normalized within-repertoire ranks of inferred template counts. In a later analysis, generation probabilities were computed using a VDJ recombination model fitted to out-of-frame rearrangements, and the results were checked against IGoR. Hypergeometric tests were used in a later analysis to score TCR-TCR, TCR-HLA and TCR-CMV co-occurrence, with a repertoire-size bias correction applied to the TCR pairs. False discovery rates were estimated in a later analysis by permuting HLA or CMV assignments 20 times. A later analysis grouped co-occurring TCRs with DBSCAN, adding TCRdist sequence similarity when clustering within HLA-allele-positive subsets. Co-occurrence clustering excluded repertoires with fewer than 30,000 or more than 120,000 public chains, plus five with anomalous nucleotide sharing. TCRdb holds this immuneACCESS table with in-frame rearrangements only. Some clones are missing; in checked studies, unresolved V genes explain under half, and the rest has no known cause. Clone size and V and J calls were adopted from that table, with D and trimming inferred from the DNA. The sample table shows 140,000 to 150,000 clones, and roughly 80% are seen once. Less than 3.5% of the sample is taken by the ten largest.

V drops 6 bases and J drops 7 bases, leaving 13 bases in between. CDR1 is given as LNHDA and CDR2 as SQIVND, both from the germline V gene (reference sequence). The CDR3 runs 13 amino acids, cysteine and phenylalanine included. Of all the DNA, just the CDR3 is kept, 39 bases in frame from base 1. The origin of this receptor is a man aged 40-50 years in good health and CMV-seropositive. The chain joins TRBV19 to TRBJ2-1; the best D guess is TRBD1, with 5 bases matching. The sequenced sample consisted of PBMCs. The CDR3 reads as follows: CASRKQGRNEQFF. The DNA sequence is as follows: TGTGCCAGTAGGAAGCAGGGTAGGAATGAGCAGTTCTTC.